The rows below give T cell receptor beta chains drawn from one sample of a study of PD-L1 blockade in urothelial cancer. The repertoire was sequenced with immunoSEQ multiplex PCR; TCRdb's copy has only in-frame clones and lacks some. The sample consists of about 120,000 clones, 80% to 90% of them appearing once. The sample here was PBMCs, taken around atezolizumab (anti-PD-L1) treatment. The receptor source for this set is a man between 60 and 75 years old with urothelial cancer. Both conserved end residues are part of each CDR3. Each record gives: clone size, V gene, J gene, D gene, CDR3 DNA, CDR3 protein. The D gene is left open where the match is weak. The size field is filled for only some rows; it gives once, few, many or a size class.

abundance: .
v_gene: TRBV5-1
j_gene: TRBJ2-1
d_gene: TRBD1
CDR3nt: TGCGCCAGCAGCTGGGACAGGGCCACCTACAATGAGCAGTTCTTC
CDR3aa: CASSWDRATYNEQFF

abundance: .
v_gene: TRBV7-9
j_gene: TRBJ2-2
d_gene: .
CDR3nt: TGTGCCAGCAGCCCCTCCCGGGAACTATGGAACACCGGGGAGCTGTTTTTT
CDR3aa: CASSPSRELWNTGELFF

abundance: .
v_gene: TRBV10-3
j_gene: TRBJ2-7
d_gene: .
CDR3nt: TGTGCCATCAGATCGGACAGGGAGGGCTACGAGCAGTACTTC
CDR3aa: CAIRSDREGYEQYF

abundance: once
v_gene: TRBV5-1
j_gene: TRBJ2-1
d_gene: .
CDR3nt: TGCGCCAGCAGCCCTGCTGTGGGGGGGCAGTTCTTC
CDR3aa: CASSPAVGGQFF

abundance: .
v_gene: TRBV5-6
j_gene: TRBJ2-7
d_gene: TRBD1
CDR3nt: TGTGCCAGCAGCTTGTTTGGGACAGGGATCTCCTACGAGCAGTACTTC
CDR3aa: CASSLFGTGISYEQYF

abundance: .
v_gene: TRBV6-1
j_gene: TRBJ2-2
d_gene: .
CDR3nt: TGTGCCAGCAGTGAAGGAGCAGGGAAGGTGACCGGGGAGCTGTTTTTT
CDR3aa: CASSEGAGKVTGELFF

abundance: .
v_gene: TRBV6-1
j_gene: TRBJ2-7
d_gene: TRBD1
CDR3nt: TGTGCCAGCACCCACGGGACAGCCAACTACGAGCAGTACTTC
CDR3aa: CASTHGTANYEQYF

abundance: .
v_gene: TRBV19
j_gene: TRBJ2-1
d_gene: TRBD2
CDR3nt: TGTGCCAGTAGTAAGGGACTAGCGGGACTCTCCTACAATGAGCAGTTCTTC
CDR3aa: CASSKGLAGLSYNEQFF

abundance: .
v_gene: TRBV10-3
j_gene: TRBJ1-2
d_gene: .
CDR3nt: TGTGCCATCACCCCCGGGAGGCGCTATGGCTACACCTTC
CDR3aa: CAITPGRRYGYTF

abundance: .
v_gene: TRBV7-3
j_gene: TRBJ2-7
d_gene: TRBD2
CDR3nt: TGTGCCAGCAGCTTATGGGGGGGGAGCAACGAGCAGTACTTC
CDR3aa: CASSLWGGSNEQYF

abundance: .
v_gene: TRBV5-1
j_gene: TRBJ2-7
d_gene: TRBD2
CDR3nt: TGCGCCAGCAGCTTGCTGGCGGGGGGCTCCTACGAGCAGTACTTC
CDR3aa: CASSLLAGGSYEQYF

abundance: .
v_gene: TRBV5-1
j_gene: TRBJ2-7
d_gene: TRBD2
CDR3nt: TGCGCCAGCAGCCCCGGCTTAGCGGGATCCAGCGAGCAGTACTTC
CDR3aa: CASSPGLAGSSEQYF

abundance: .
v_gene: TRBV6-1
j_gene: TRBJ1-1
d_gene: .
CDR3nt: TGTGCCAGCAGTGGGCGGGGCGTGAACACTGAAGCTTTCTTT
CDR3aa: CASSGRGVNTEAFF